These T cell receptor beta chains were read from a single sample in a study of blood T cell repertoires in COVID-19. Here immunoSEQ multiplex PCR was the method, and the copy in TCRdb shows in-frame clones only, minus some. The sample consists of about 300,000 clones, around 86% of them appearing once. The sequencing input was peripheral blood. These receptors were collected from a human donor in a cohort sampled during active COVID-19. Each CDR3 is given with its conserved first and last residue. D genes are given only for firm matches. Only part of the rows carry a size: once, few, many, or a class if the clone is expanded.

CASSDGTGGEKLFF,TGCGCCAGCAGCGACGGGACAGGAGGAGAAAAACTGTTTTTT,TRBJ1-4,TRBD1,once,TRBV5-1
CASSQIIQTSYEQYF,TGCGCCAGCAGCCAAATTATACAGACGAGCTACGAGCAGTACTTC,TRBJ2-7,-,once,TRBV4-1
CASSLWQGPTYGYTF,TGTGCCAGCAGCTTGTGGCAGGGTCCTACCTATGGCTACACCTTC,TRBJ1-2,-,-,TRBV5-4
CASSDPGTGYNEKLFF,TGTGCCAGCAGCGACCCGGGGACAGGGTACAATGAAAAACTGTTTTTT,TRBJ1-4,TRBD1,-,TRBV3-1/TRBV3-2
CASGRDRYSYNSPLHF,TGTGCCAGCGGGCGGGACCGCTACTCCTATAATTCACCCCTCCACTTT,TRBJ1-6,-,-,TRBV27
CASSLEPRPGELFF,TGTGCCAGCAGCTTAGAACCTAGACCCGGGGAGCTGTTTTTT,TRBJ2-2,-,-,TRBV11-3
CASSYHATLTSYEQYF,TGTGCCAGCAGCTACCACGCCACTCTCACCTCCTACGAGCAGTACTTC,TRBJ2-7,-,-,TRBV5-8
CASSLTIQRGHRGDYEQYF,TGTGCCAGCAGCTTAACAATTCAGCGGGGACACCGGGGGGATTACGAGCAGTACTTC,TRBJ2-7,-,-,TRBV7-3
CSVVPGTNTDTQYF,TGCAGCGTGGTTCCCGGGACTAACACAGATACGCAGTATTTT,TRBJ2-3,TRBD2,-,TRBV29-1
CASSQTSGSRNIQYF,TGTGCCAGCAGCCAAACTAGCGGGAGCCGAAACATTCAGTACTTC,TRBJ2-4,TRBD2,-,TRBV5-4
CASSFPGPNEQFF,TGTGCCAGCAGCTTCCCAGGGCCCAATGAGCAGTTCTTC,TRBJ2-1,-,-,TRBV7-2
CASSSRLSNQPQHF,TGTGCCAGCAGTTCTAGGCTTAGCAATCAGCCCCAGCATTTT,TRBJ1-5,-,-,TRBV6-6
CASSFEGARPDTQYF,TGTGCCAGCAGCTTTGAGGGCGCGAGGCCAGATACGCAGTATTTT,TRBJ2-3,-,-,TRBV7-3
CASRDFNNEQFF,TGTGCCAGTAGGGACTTCAACAATGAGCAGTTCTTC,TRBJ2-1,-,-,TRBV19
CASSLSFSSGADTNEQFF,TGTGCCAGCAGTTTATCCTTCTCAAGCGGGGCTGATACGAATGAGCAGTTCTTC,TRBJ2-1,TRBD2,once,TRBV27
CASSLVAVAPYEQYF,TGTGCCAGCAGCTTAGTGGCCGTCGCACCCTACGAGCAGTACTTC,TRBJ2-7,-,-,TRBV7-2
CASSQDFGLEKTQYF,TGCGCCAGCAGCCAAGATTTTGGACTGGAAAAGACCCAGTACTTC,TRBJ2-5,-,-,TRBV4-1
CASSPIRVRGDQPQHF,TGTGCCAGCTCACCAATTCGGGTTAGGGGCGATCAGCCCCAGCATTTT,TRBJ1-5,-,-,TRBV18
CASSLSAYEQYF,TGTGCCAGCAGCTTATCCGCCTACGAGCAGTACTTC,TRBJ2-7,-,-,TRBV7-9
CATSDSRTSGATQETQYF,TGTGCCACCAGTGATTCTAGGACTAGCGGGGCTACTCAAGAGACCCAGTACTTC,TRBJ2-5,TRBD2,-,TRBV24-1
CASSEARQSSGANVLTF,TGTGCCAGCAGTGAAGCCAGACAGTCCTCTGGGGCCAACGTCCTGACTTTC,TRBJ2-6,-,once,TRBV6-1
CASSDSSLPDTQYF,TGTGCCAGCAGTGACTCATCACTTCCAGATACGCAGTATTTT,TRBJ2-3,-,-,TRBV6-4
CATSDFSGTAQYF,TGTGCCACCAGTGATTTTAGCGGGACGGCCCAGTACTTC,TRBJ2-5,TRBD2,once,TRBV24-1
CASSYGRSTGELFF,TGTGCCAGCAGTTACGGGAGGTCAACCGGGGAGCTGTTTTTT,TRBJ2-2,-,-,TRBV6-5
CASSLEQGRNEKLFF,TGTGCCAGCAGCTTGGAACAGGGGCGCAATGAAAAACTGTTTTTT,TRBJ1-4,TRBD1,-,TRBV5-4
CASRGLLGLGIYEQYF,TGTGCCAGCAGAGGGCTGTTGGGACTGGGTATATACGAGCAGTACTTC,TRBJ2-7,-,-,TRBV27
CASSRGTLINF,TGTGCCAGCAGCCGAGGGACACTTATCAACTTC,TRBJ2-7,-,-,TRBV3-1/TRBV3-2
CASSSGLSSYNEQFF,TGTGCCAGCAGTAGCGGGTTAAGCTCCTACAATGAGCAGTTCTTC,TRBJ2-1,-,-,TRBV6-5
CASSPNSGRGNNEQFF,TGTGCCAGCAGCCCAAATAGCGGGAGGGGTAACAATGAGCAGTTCTTC,TRBJ2-1,TRBD2,-,TRBV7-3
CAWSVFGTSGSFGSYNEQFF,TGTGCCTGGAGTGTATTTGGTACTAGCGGGAGTTTCGGCTCCTACAATGAGCAGTTCTTC,TRBJ2-1,TRBD2,-,TRBV30
CASSYSHGSRTYEQYF,TGTGCCAGCAGTTACTCCCACGGTAGCCGGACCTACGAGCAGTACTTC,TRBJ2-7,-,-,TRBV6-5
CASPGRPGPHTDTQYF,TGTGCCAGCCCCGGGAGACCCGGTCCCCACACAGATACGCAGTATTTT,TRBJ2-3,-,-,TRBV5-8
CASSVSAYEQYF,TGCGCCAGCAGCGTGAGTGCCTACGAGCAGTACTTC,TRBJ2-7,-,-,TRBV5-1
CASSPEVLAGVTGELFF,TGTGCCAGCAGCCCCGAGGTACTAGCGGGAGTCACCGGGGAGCTGTTTTTT,TRBJ2-2,TRBD2,-,TRBV7-9
CASSLESGRPGNEQFF,TGTGCCAGCAGCTTAGAGAGCGGGAGGCCGGGGAATGAGCAGTTCTTC,TRBJ2-1,TRBD2,few,TRBV7-2
CASSPYSAGGFQETQYF,TGCGCCAGCAGCCCGTACAGCGCAGGAGGGTTTCAAGAGACCCAGTACTTC,TRBJ2-5,-,-,TRBV5-1
CASRSDAGLDNEQFF,TGTGCCAGCAGATCTGACGCGGGGCTAGACAATGAGCAGTTCTTC,TRBJ2-1,-,-,TRBV3-1/TRBV3-2
CSAPGASGSYF,TGCAGTGCTCCAGGGGCTAGCGGGAGTTATTTT,TRBJ2-3,TRBD2,-,TRBV20-1
CASSLPFTWGGGTGIFNNEQFF,TGTGCCAGCAGTTTACCCTTTACATGGGGCGGAGGGACAGGTATATTCAACAATGAGCAGTTCTTC,TRBJ2-1,TRBD1,many,TRBV28
CASSPRVGQPQHF,TGCGCCAGCAGCCCGAGGGTTGGACAGCCCCAGCATTTT,TRBJ1-5,-,-,TRBV4-1
CASSLAEGNTEAFF,TGTGCCAGCAGCCTCGCGGAGGGGAACACTGAAGCTTTCTTT,TRBJ1-1,-,-,TRBV11-2
CSARDFYGYTF,TGCAGTGCTAGGGACTTCTATGGCTACACCTTC,TRBJ1-2,-,-,TRBV20-1
CASSLVAGETEAFF,TGTGCCAGCAGCTTGGTCGCAGGGGAGACTGAAGCTTTCTTT,TRBJ1-1,-,few,TRBV3-1/TRBV3-2
CASSQEATTSEQFF,TGTGCCAGCAGCCAAGAGGCGACTACCAGTGAGCAGTTCTTC,TRBJ2-1,-,-,TRBV3-1/TRBV3-2
CASRAGQRNTEAFF,TGTGCCAGCAGGGCGGGGCAGAGGAACACTGAAGCTTTCTTT,TRBJ1-1,-,-,TRBV3-1/TRBV3-2
CASSSNRVSNQPQHF,TGTGCCAGCAGCAGCAACAGGGTTAGCAATCAGCCCCAGCATTTT,TRBJ1-5,-,-,TRBV2
CASRKQGATNEKLFF,TGTGCCAGCAGAAAACAGGGAGCAACTAATGAAAAACTGTTTTTT,TRBJ1-4,-,-,TRBV2
CASSSRGVGTDTQYF,TGTGCCAGCAGCTCCAGGGGGGTTGGTACAGATACGCAGTATTTT,TRBJ2-3,-,once,TRBV7-9
CASSDMGQNYGYTF,TGTGCCAGCAGTGACATGGGACAGAATTATGGCTACACCTTC,TRBJ1-2,TRBD1,once,TRBV6-1
CSVRDSHYEQYF,TGCAGCGTTCGGGACAGCCACTACGAGCAGTACTTC,TRBJ2-7,TRBD1,once,TRBV29-1
CASSLPLIKIRGSPETEAFF,TGCGCCAGCAGCTTACCTTTAATAAAAATCAGAGGGTCCCCGGAAACTGAAGCTTTCTTT,TRBJ1-1,-,-,TRBV5-1
CASSSPTPGVRQFF,TGTGCCAGCAGCTCCCCTACCCCGGGTGTAAGGCAGTTCTTC,TRBJ2-1,-,-,TRBV6-5
CASSQTVVAGELFF,TGCGCCAGCAGCCAAACAGTGGTGGCCGGGGAGCTGTTTTTT,TRBJ2-2,-,-,TRBV4-1
CASKETGRGDTQYF,TGTGCCAGCAAGGAGACAGGCCGTGGTGATACGCAGTATTTT,TRBJ2-3,-,-,TRBV6-5
CASSVGAPGLAATDTQYF,TGTGCCAGCAGCGTAGGGGCACCCGGACTAGCGGCCACAGATACGCAGTATTTT,TRBJ2-3,TRBD2,-,TRBV9
CASSSLGQGTEAFF,TGCGCCAGCAGCTCACTGGGACAGGGGACTGAAGCTTTCTTT,TRBJ1-1,TRBD1,once,TRBV5-1
CASSFPTASQETQYF,TGTGCCAGCAGTTTCCCTACGGCTAGCCAAGAGACCCAGTACTTC,TRBJ2-5,-,-,TRBV6-2/TRBV6-3
CASTKGQRPSGVYQPQHF,TGTGCCAGCACCAAGGGGCAGAGACCTAGCGGAGTTTATCAGCCCCAGCATTTT,TRBJ1-5,-,few,TRBV6-4
CASTVREYNEQFF,TGTGCCAGTACGGTTCGGGAATACAATGAGCAGTTCTTC,TRBJ2-1,-,-,TRBV7-2
CASSLEELGQGVDEQYF,TGTGCCAGCAGCTTGGAAGAGTTGGGACAGGGAGTCGACGAGCAGTACTTC,TRBJ2-7,TRBD1,-,TRBV5-5